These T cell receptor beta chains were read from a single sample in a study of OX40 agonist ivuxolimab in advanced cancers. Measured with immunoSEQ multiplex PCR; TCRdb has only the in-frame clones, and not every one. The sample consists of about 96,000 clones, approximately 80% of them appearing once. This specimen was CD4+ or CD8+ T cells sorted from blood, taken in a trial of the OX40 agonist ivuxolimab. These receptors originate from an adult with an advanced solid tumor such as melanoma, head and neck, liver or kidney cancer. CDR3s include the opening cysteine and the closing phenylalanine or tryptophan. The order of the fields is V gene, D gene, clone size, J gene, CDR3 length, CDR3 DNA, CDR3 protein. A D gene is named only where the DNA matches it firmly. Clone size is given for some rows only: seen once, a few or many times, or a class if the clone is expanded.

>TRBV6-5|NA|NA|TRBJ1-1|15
TGTGCCAGCAGTATGTTGGGGGGCCGGGACACTGAAGCTTTCTTT
CASSMLGGRDTEAFF
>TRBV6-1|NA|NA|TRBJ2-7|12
TGTGCCAGCTGGCGGACACCTTCCGAGCAGTACTTC
CASWRTPSEQYF
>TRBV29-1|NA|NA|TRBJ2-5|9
TGCAGCGGTAAAGAGACCCAGTACTTC
CSGKETQYF
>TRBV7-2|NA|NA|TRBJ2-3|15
TGTGCCAGCAGCTTAGGGTCCGGGGGCCGAGATACGCAGTATTTT
CASSLGSGGRDTQYF
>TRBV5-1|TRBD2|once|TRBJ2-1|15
TGCGCCAGCAGCTCAGGACTAGCGGGAGGCCAACAGCAGTTCTTC
CASSSGLAGGQQQFF
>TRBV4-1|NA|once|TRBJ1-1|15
TGCGCCAGCAGTAGGCCGGAGACGGTGAACACTGAAGCTTTCTTT
CASSRPETVNTEAFF
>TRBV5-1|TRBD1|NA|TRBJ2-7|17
TGCGCCAGCAGCTCGGAGGGTACCGGGACAGGGGTTACGATAGAGTACTTC
CASSSEGTGTGVTIEYF
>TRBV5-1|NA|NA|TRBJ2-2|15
TGCGCCAGCAGCCCAACAGGTCAACAGGCCGGGGAGCTGTTTTTT
CASSPTGQQAGELFF
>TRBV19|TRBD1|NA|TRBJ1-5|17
TGTGCCAGTAGTCCCCCTCGACAGGGTTTAAACAATCAGCCCCAGCATTTT
CASSPPRQGLNNQPQHF
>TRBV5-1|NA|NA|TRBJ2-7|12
TGCGCCAGCAGCGTGCAGGGTGACGAGCAGTACTTC
CASSVQGDEQYF
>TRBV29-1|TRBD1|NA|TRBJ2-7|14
TGCAGCGTTGAGGTCGGGACAGGGGTCCACGAGCAGTACTTC
CSVEVGTGVHEQYF
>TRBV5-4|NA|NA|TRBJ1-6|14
TGTGCCAGCAGCGACGGTACCTATAATTCACCCCTCCACTTT
CASSDGTYNSPLHF
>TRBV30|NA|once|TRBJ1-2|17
TGTGCCTGGAGCGTAGGCCCCCTCGGAAAAGCTAACTATGGCTACACCTTC
CAWSVGPLGKANYGYTF
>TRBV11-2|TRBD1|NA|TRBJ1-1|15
TGTGCCAGCGCCGGGACAGGGGTTTGGGACACTGAAGCTTTCTTT
CASAGTGVWDTEAFF
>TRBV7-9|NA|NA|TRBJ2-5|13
TGTGCCAGCAGCTTGCAGCTCGGGGAGACCCAGTACTTC
CASSLQLGETQYF
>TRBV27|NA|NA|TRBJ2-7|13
TGTGCCAGCAGTTTTGGGGGCTCGGACGAGCAGTACTTC
CASSFGGSDEQYF
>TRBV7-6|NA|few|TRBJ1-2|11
TGTGCCCGGCAGGCCCACTATGGCTACACCTTC
CARQAHYGYTF
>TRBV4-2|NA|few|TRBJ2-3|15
TGTGCCAGCAGCCAAGACGAGGGCGGGACAGATACGCAGTATTTT
CASSQDEGGTDTQYF
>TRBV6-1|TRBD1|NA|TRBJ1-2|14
TGTGCCAGCAGTGAATCCGAGACAGGGGGTGGCTACACCTTC
CASSESETGGGYTF
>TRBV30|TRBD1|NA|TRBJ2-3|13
TGTGCCTGGAGTACCGACAGGGGGGATACGCAGTATTTT
CAWSTDRGDTQYF
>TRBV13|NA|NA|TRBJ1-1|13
TGTGCCAGCAGCCCTCAGGGTTTCACTGAAGCTTTCTTT
CASSPQGFTEAFF
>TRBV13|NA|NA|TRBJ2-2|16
TGTGCCAGCAGGACCTACAGTACGAGGGGGACCGGGGAGCTGTTTTTT
CASRTYSTRGTGELFF
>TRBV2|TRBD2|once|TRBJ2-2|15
TGTGCCAGCAGTGCCGCGGGAGTGAACACCGGGGAGCTGTTTTTT
CASSAAGVNTGELFF
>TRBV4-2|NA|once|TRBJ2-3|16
TGTGCCAGCAGCCAAAGGTGGGAGACTAGCACAGATACGCAGTATTTT
CASSQRWETSTDTQYF
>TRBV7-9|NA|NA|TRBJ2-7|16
TGTGCCAGCAGTCTGGGCCGATTGCTGGGCAGGGGCGAGCAGTACTTC
CASSLGRLLGRGEQYF
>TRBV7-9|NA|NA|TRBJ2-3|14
TGTGCCAGCAGCTTAAGGTCCGGAGACTATACGCAGTATTTT
CASSLRSGDYTQYF
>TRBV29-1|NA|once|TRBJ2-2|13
TGCAGCGTTGGACAGGAGAACACCGGGGAGCTGTTTTTT
CSVGQENTGELFF
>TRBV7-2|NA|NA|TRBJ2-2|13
TGTGCCAGCAGCTTAGGACTTGGCGGGGAGCTGTTTTTT
CASSLGLGGELFF
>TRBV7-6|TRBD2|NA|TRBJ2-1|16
TGTGCCAGCAGCCTCGAAGCTAGCGGGAGGAGCAATGAGCAGTTCTTC
CASSLEASGRSNEQFF